This T cell receptor beta chain was documented in a study of beta chain features in type 1 diabetes. Study-level points and caveats: PCR could preferentially amplify shorter templates, alike in patients and controls. It was not settled here whether HLA type affects TCRB rearrangement.

Worth noting for this clone: The antigen is unknown.

The CDR3 is 12 residues long. Trimming took 8 bases from V and 7 from J, leaving 14 bases between them. CDR1 and CDR2 (germline): MNHNY, SVGAGI (reference sequence). Expressed TCRB transcripts were sequenced because the entire RNA isolate underwent reverse transcription. Profiled with immunoSEQ multiplex PCR; TCRdb holds only in-frame clones, not every one. The repertoire includes about 900,000 clones, about a sixth of them detected once, and roughly 0.025% sits in the top ten. Source material: naive CD4+ T cells from blood. V usage is TRBV6-6 and J usage is TRBJ2-5; possible D gene TRBD2, 6 bases. The receptor's source is a young woman in good health. As DNA, the CDR3 is TGTGCCAGCCGGGGACTCCCCCCGACCCAGTACTTC. Its protein is CASRGLPPTQYF.